These T cell receptor beta chains were read from a single sample in a study of shared clonotypes between healthy human individuals. Assay used: immunoSEQ multiplex PCR; TCRdb lists only in-frame clones, some missing. The sample contains 2,500,000 or so clones, approximately 93% of which appear only once. Sequenced sample: naive CD4+ T cells from PBMCs. These receptors came from a man aged 18-30 years in good health. Some clones in this sample may be carry-over from other donors' samples. The CDR3 runs from the conserved cysteine through the conserved F or W. D genes are given only for firm matches. Clone size is not always given. Where it is, it says once, few, many or a class for expanded clones.

j_call | v_call | d_call | clone_size | cdr3_nt | cdr3_aa
TRBJ2-1 | TRBV25-1 | TRBD2 | NA | TGTGCCAGCAGATCAGGCGGGACTAGCGGTAACAATGAGCAGTTCTTC | CASRSGGTSGNNEQFF
TRBJ1-1 | TRBV2 | NA | NA | TGTGCCAGCAGTGAAGCGCTTTGGACCCAGGAGGCTTTCTTT | CASSEALWTQEAFF
TRBJ1-5 | TRBV18 | TRBD1 | NA | TGTGCCAGCTCACCTCCCGGGACAGGGAACAATCAGCCCCAGCATTTT | CASSPPGTGNNQPQHF
TRBJ2-1 | TRBV7-9 | TRBD2 | NA | TGTGCCAGCAGCTTAGTACTCAGCGGGAGGGCCTATTCCTACAATGAGCAGTTCTTC | CASSLVLSGRAYSYNEQFF
TRBJ2-7 | TRBV30 | NA | NA | TGTGCCTGGAGTGTACACCGGGCGGCCGAGCAGTACTTC | CAWSVHRAAEQYF
TRBJ1-3 | TRBV29-1 | NA | NA | TGCAGCGTTGAAAGAGTAGGGGGAGGTGGAAACACCATATATTTT | CSVERVGGGGNTIYF
TRBJ1-1 | TRBV6-6 | NA | NA | TGTGCCAGCAGTTACTTCAGCCGAGGGGACACTGAAGCTTTCTTT | CASSYFSRGDTEAFF
TRBJ2-1 | TRBV5-1 | TRBD2 | NA | TGCGCCAGCAGTCGGTCTAGCGGCCGCTCCTACAATGAGCAGTTCTTC | CASSRSSGRSYNEQFF
TRBJ1-1 | TRBV28 | TRBD1 | few | TGTGCCAGTACAGGGGGGTGGACTGAAGCTTTCTTT | CASTGGWTEAFF
TRBJ1-4 | TRBV5-4 | NA | once | TGTGCCAGCAGCTCAGACCCGACAACAACTAATGAAAAACTGTTTTTT | CASSSDPTTTNEKLFF
TRBJ2-5 | TRBV5-1 | TRBD2 | NA | TGCGCCAGCAGCTTGGGTGGTAGCGGGAGTAAGGAGACCCAGTACTTC | CASSLGGSGSKETQYF
TRBJ2-1 | TRBV14 | TRBD2 | NA | TGTGCCAGCAGCCAAGGAGGGAGGGCCTACAATGAGCAGTTCTTC | CASSQGGRAYNEQFF
TRBJ1-4 | TRBV6-5 | TRBD1 | NA | TGTGCCAGCCAGGGGGCAACTAATGAAAAACTGTTTTTT | CASQGATNEKLFF
TRBJ2-7 | TRBV4-1 | NA | NA | TGCGCCAGCAGCCCGCGGGCCGGGAGCTACGAGCAGTACTTC | CASSPRAGSYEQYF
TRBJ2-7 | TRBV19 | TRBD2 | NA | TGTGCCAGTAGTATTGCGGGGGGCCTGGCCTACGAGCAGTACTTC | CASSIAGGLAYEQYF
TRBJ2-3 | TRBV6-1 | NA | NA | TGTGCCAGCAGTGGGGAGGTTAGCACAGATACGCAGTATTTT | CASSGEVSTDTQYF
TRBJ1-4 | TRBV18 | NA | NA | TGTGCCAGCTCACCAAGTGGGCAGGGCGGGGAAAAACTGTTTTTT | CASSPSGQGGEKLFF
TRBJ1-1 | TRBV5-8 | NA | NA | TGTGCCAGCAGCTTGGTGGGTGAAGCTTTCTTT | CASSLVGEAFF
TRBJ2-1 | TRBV2 | TRBD2 | NA | TGTGCCAGCAGGTCAAGGACTAGCGGCACCTACAATGAGCAGTTCTTC | CASRSRTSGTYNEQFF
TRBJ2-3 | TRBV11-2 | NA | NA | TGTGCCAGCAGCCCGGGAGATTTTGATACGCAGTATTTT | CASSPGDFDTQYF
TRBJ2-1 | TRBV9 | NA | NA | TGTGCCAGCAGCGTAGCAAGTTACAATGAGCAGTTCTTC | CASSVASYNEQFF
TRBJ1-1 | TRBV28 | NA | NA | TGTGCCACCTCCATGAACACTGAAGCTTTCTTT | CATSMNTEAFF
TRBJ1-5 | TRBV5-1 | TRBD1 | NA | TGCGCCAGCAGCTTGGGCCGGGACAGTAACCAGCCCCAGCATTTT | CASSLGRDSNQPQHF
TRBJ2-7 | TRBV19 | NA | NA | TGTGCCAGTACCCTGGGACCAGCCTACGAGCAGTACTTC | CASTLGPAYEQYF
TRBJ2-5 | TRBV4-1 | NA | NA | TGCGCCAGCAGCCAAGTGTCTGATGTGGAGACCCAGTACTTC | CASSQVSDVETQYF
TRBJ2-1 | TRBV7-2 | TRBD2 | NA | TGTGCCAGCACCCAAACCCGAGGGGTAGCGGGTGAGCAGTTCTTC | CASTQTRGVAGEQFF
TRBJ2-1 | TRBV7-6 | TRBD1 | NA | TGTGCCAGCAGCCCCCTCGGGACAGGGAGAGGTGAGCAGTTCTTC | CASSPLGTGRGEQFF
TRBJ2-3 | TRBV7-2 | TRBD2 | NA | TGTGCCAGCAGCTTAGCAAAGGAGGTTAGCGGGAGGGCGAATACGCAGTATTTT | CASSLAKEVSGRANTQYF
TRBJ2-7 | TRBV28 | TRBD2 | NA | TGTGCCAGCCTGGGGAGGGGGCCCGGACTAGCGGGAGGCAGCTCCTACGAGCAGTACTTC | CASLGRGPGLAGGSSYEQYF
TRBJ1-3 | TRBV2 | NA | many | TGTGCCAGCAGGCCACAGGGTCCGGGAAACACCATATATTTT | CASRPQGPGNTIYF
TRBJ1-1 | TRBV5-1 | NA | once | TGCGCCAGCAGACCCCAGGGGTCGGCGTCCACTGAAGCTTTCTTT | CASRPQGSASTEAFF
TRBJ2-5 | TRBV7-2 | TRBD1 | NA | TGTGCCAGCAGCTTAGGTACAGGGGGCCAAGAGACCCAGTACTTC | CASSLGTGGQETQYF
TRBJ2-7 | TRBV23-1 | NA | NA | TGCGCCAGCAGTCAGCTGCGGAACAGACGAAGTGGAGAGCAGTACTTC | CASSQLRNRRSGEQYF
TRBJ2-1 | TRBV6-1 | TRBD1 | NA | TGTGCCAGCAGTGGCCAGGGGGCTTGGAATGAGCAGTTCTTC | CASSGQGAWNEQFF
TRBJ2-1 | TRBV7-2 | TRBD2 | NA | TGTGCCAGCAGCTTATTTGGGACTAGCGGGTCAAGCTCCTACAATGAGCAGTTCTTC | CASSLFGTSGSSSYNEQFF
TRBJ1-1 | TRBV7-2 | NA | once | TGTGCCAGCAGCTTAATGGGCGTCGGCACTGAAGCTTTCTTT | CASSLMGVGTEAFF
TRBJ2-7 | TRBV15 | TRBD1 | NA | TGTGCCACCAGCAGGGGGACAGGGCTCCACGAGCAGTACTTC | CATSRGTGLHEQYF
TRBJ2-3 | TRBV5-1 | TRBD1 | NA | TGCGCCAGCAGCTTGGAACCCACCGGGACAGGGGGAGTTACCGCGCAGTATTTT | CASSLEPTGTGGVTAQYF
TRBJ1-1 | TRBV10-1 | NA | NA | TGCGCAGCGGGGGGGAGATATTTGGGGAACACTGAAGCTTTCTTT | CAAGGRYLGNTEAFF
TRBJ1-4 | TRBV5-1 | NA | NA | TGCGCCAGCAGCCCCGACAGTTTCCGGGAAAAACTGTTTTTT | CASSPDSFREKLFF
TRBJ2-1 | TRBV9 | NA | NA | TGTGCCAGCAGCACGACCAGGGGTTCCCCCTACAATGAGCAGTTCTTC | CASSTTRGSPYNEQFF
TRBJ2-6 | TRBV6-1 | NA | NA | TGTGCCAGCAGTACCCAGGGGCCTGGGGCCAACGTCCTGACTTTC | CASSTQGPGANVLTF
TRBJ2-1 | TRBV5-8 | TRBD1 | NA | TGTGCCAGCAGCTACGGGACAGGGAAGGGGGACAATGAGCAGTTCTTC | CASSYGTGKGDNEQFF
TRBJ1-1 | TRBV5-1 | TRBD1 | NA | TGCGCCAGCAGCAGGGACAGTCAGGGCACTGAAGCTTTCTTT | CASSRDSQGTEAFF
TRBJ2-7 | TRBV9 | NA | NA | TGTGCCAGCAGCGCAGACCAGGGGTACGAGCAGTACTTC | CASSADQGYEQYF
TRBJ2-7 | TRBV29-1 | TRBD2 | NA | TGCAGCGTTGAGCGGGGGACCTACGAGCAGTACTTC | CSVERGTYEQYF
TRBJ1-5 | TRBV9 | TRBD1 | NA | TGTGCCAGCAGCAATTCGGACAGGGTAAATCAGCCCCAGCATTTT | CASSNSDRVNQPQHF
TRBJ1-1 | TRBV29-1 | TRBD1 | NA | TGCAGCGTTGGGGGGACAGGGGGCGAGAACACTGAAGCTTTCTTT | CSVGGTGGENTEAFF
TRBJ2-7 | TRBV19 | NA | NA | TGTGCCAGTAGTCCCAGGGAGAACTACGAGCAGTACTTC | CASSPRENYEQYF